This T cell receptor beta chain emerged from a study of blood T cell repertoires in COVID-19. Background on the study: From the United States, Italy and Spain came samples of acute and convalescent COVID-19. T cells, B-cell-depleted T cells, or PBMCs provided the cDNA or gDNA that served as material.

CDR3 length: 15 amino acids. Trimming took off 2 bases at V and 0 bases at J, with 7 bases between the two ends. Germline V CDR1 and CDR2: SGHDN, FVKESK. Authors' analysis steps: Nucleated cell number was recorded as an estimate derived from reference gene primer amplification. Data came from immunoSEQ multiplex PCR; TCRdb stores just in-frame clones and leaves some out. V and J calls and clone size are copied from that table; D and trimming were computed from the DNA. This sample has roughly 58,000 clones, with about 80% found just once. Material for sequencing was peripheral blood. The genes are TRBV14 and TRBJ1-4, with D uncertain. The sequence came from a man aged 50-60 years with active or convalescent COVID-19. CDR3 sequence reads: CASSQMGATNEKLFF. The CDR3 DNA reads TGTGCCAGCAGCCAAATGGGCGCAACTAATGAAAAACTGTTTTTT.